This T cell receptor (beta chain) was sequenced during a study of T cells in Graves' hyperthyroidism and ophthalmopathy. Study details: Any treatment followed the collection of peripheral blood at initial diagnosis.

Hyperthyroidism, newly diagnosed and lasting under 2 months, affected patients aged 18 to 65. Diagnoses rested on clinical symptoms, serum thyroxine and TRAb, thyroid ultrasound and orbital computed tomography. Study-wide findings and caveats: Within blood appeared most thyroid clonotypes that had expanded above 0.001.

This CDR3 is 12 amino acids long. The ends were cut back, 7 bases at V and 11 bases at J, with 15 bases in the middle. Of note for this clonotype: As yet, its antigen is unknown.

Researchers took RNA transcripts and amplified the TCR beta CDR3 regions from them. Using the HTBI primer set, a first-round RT-PCR was run on the TCR CDR3. TCRdb fed the multiplex PCR reads into MiXCR, producing one record per CDR3 protein. The table lists fewer than 650,000 distinct CDR3 sequences, 11% to 15% of them singletons. The sample was blood. The source of this sequence is a middle-aged woman with Graves' hyperthyroidism. The chain joins TRBV12-3 or TRBV12-4 to TRBJ2-1; no clear D. The CDR3, as DNA: TGTGCCAGCATTAACGAAGGACGCCAGCAGTTCTTC. Translated: CASINEGRQQFF.